The 17 T cell receptor beta chains below were found in one sample sequenced in a study of cytomegalovirus exposure and HLA in healthy donors. The PCR employed 60 Vbeta primers together with 13 Jbeta primers. Here immunoSEQ multiplex PCR was the method, and the copy in TCRdb shows in-frame clones only, minus some. The table includes around 140,000 clones, 77% detected once. The specimen was PBMCs. The receptors here all came from a female donor in good health and CMV-seronegative.

The chain links TRBV11-2 to TRBJ1-6; D is perhaps TRBD1 (6 bases). The CDR3 is 15 amino acids. The V end was cut by 5 bases, the J end by 5 bases, with 13 bases between. The V gene's germline CDR1 is SGHAT and CDR2 FQNNGV. CDR3 nucleotides: TGTGCCAGCAGCCCTAGGACAGACAATAATTCACCCCTCCACTTT. Protein sequence: CASSPRTDNNSPLHF.

This clone has more than one count but fewer than ten. V is TRBV7-9 and J is TRBJ1-1; 7 positions match TRBD1. Germline assignment: CDR1 SEHNR and CDR2 FQNEAQ (reference sequence). This CDR3 comprises 14 residues. The junction had 9 bases not matched to a gene; V was cut back by 7 bases and J by 4 bases. This CDR3 is CASIIMNRGTEAFF. The DNA for the CDR3 is TGTGCCAGCATCATTATGAACAGGGGCACTGAAGCTTTCTTT.

This clone was observed a handful of times. The chain combines TRBV5-6 with TRBJ2-7; a possible D gene is TRBD1 (6 bases). Germline V gives CDR1 SGHDT, CDR2 YYEEEE. Trimming cost V 0 bases and J 4 bases, with 11 bases left between them. The CDR3 is made up of 14 amino acids. The CDR3 DNA is TGTGCCAGCAGCTTGGCGGGGACAAGATACGAGCAGTACTTC. Its protein is CASSLAGTRYEQYF.

The rearrangement joins TRBV6-5 to TRBJ1-2; D ambiguous. The CDR3 loop spans 13 amino acids. Germline CDR1 MNHEY, CDR2 SVGAGI. Between the trimmed V and J ends, which lost 6 bases and 3 bases, there was a span of 11 bases. The chain's CDR3 is CASSFGGYYGYTF. For the CDR3, the DNA is TGTGCCAGCAGCTTCGGCGGGTACTATGGCTACACCTTC.

This sequence joins TRBV21-1 and TRBJ2-7; TRBD1 was called by the table and not checked on the DNA. TRBV21-1 has pseudogene status. This CDR3 comprises 17 residues. CDR3 sequence (DNA): TGTGCCAGCAGCGCACCTCCAGGGGGCGCAAGCTCCTACGAGCAGTACTTC. As protein: CASSAPPGGASSYEQYF.

The genes are TRBV5-1 and TRBJ2-5; 7 nucleotides agree with TRBD1. J gave up 5 bases and V 1 base, and 5 bases lay outside the gene matches. CDR3 length: 14 residues. CDR1 is SGHRS and CDR2 is YFSETQ in the germline V gene. CDR3 coding DNA: TGCGCCAGCAGCTTGACAGGGGTTGGGGAGACCCAGTACTTC. It specifies CASSLTGVGETQYF.

A few counts support this clone. The V gene is TRBV27, the J gene TRBJ2-1; no clear D. The CDR3 extends over 14 amino acids. Germline V gene sequence: CDR1 MNHEY, CDR2 SMNVEV (reference sequence). The V and J ends lost 3 bases and 7 bases respectively, with 13 bases between them. The DNA for the CDR3 is TGTGCCAGCAGTTTCAGCGAGTCTTGGAATGAGCAGTTCTTC. This gives the protein CASSFSESWNEQFF.

The chain employs TRBV7-3 and TRBJ2-7; D perhaps matches TRBD2 (7 bases). Trimming removed 3 bases from V and 0 bases from J, with 12 bases in between. Germline V gene data show CDR1 as SGHTA and CDR2 as FQGTGA. This CDR3 comprises 15 residues. The CDR3 DNA is TGTGCCAGCAGCTTGGGGGGCGGGGGCTCCTACGAGCAGTACTTC. This translates into CASSLGGGGSYEQYF.

The V call is TRBV2, the J call TRBJ2-5; the match to TRBD2 covers 9 bases. After removal of 3 bases from V and 2 bases from J, the junction contained 10 bases not matched to a gene. This CDR3 has 17 amino acids. CDR1 SNHLY and CDR2 FYNNEI come from the germline V gene. The CDR3 DNA reads TGTGCCAGCAGTGAGGGTCTTTGGCGGGGGGGACAAGAGACCCAGTACTTC. This codes for CASSEGLWRGGQETQYF.

The chain's CDR3 is CASSAPGLGHNEQFF. CDR3 DNA: TGTGCCAGCAGTGCCCCGGGACTAGGACACAATGAGCAGTTCTTC. This sequence joins TRBV27 and TRBJ2-1; 8 bases are shared with TRBD2. Germline V gene sequence: CDR1 MNHEY, CDR2 SMNVEV (reference sequence). The length of the CDR3 is 15 residues. Unmatched junction bases numbered 8, after V lost 5 bases and J lost 5 bases.

J is TRBJ1-1 and V is TRBV19, with D possibly matching TRBD1 (6 bases). Germline V gene data show CDR1 as LNHDA and CDR2 as SQIVND (reference sequence). This CDR3 contains 16 residues. The V gene lost 6 bases and the J gene lost 1 base, with 18 bases spanning the gap. The CDR3 nucleotides read TGTGCCAGTAGCATGGGGGCTGCAGGCTGGAACACTGAAGCTTTCTTT. As protein: CASSMGAAGWNTEAFF.

The chain joins TRBV5-1 to TRBJ1-5; D not certain. This CDR3 is 14 amino acids long. Germline V gene sequence: CDR1 SGHRS, CDR2 YFSETQ. V dropped 4 bases and J dropped 11 bases, with 19 bases sitting between them. The CDR3 reads CASSPDGPDRAQHF. CDR3 nucleotides: TGCGCCAGCAGCCCGGATGGGCCGGATCGAGCCCAGCATTTT.

This clone was seen a few times. The chain carries TRBV5-4 and TRBJ2-7; 12 bases map to TRBD2. The CDR3 has 18 residues. Germline V gives CDR1 SGHNT, CDR2 YYREEE (reference sequence). V lost 10 bases, J lost 3 bases, and 20 bases stayed unmatched. The CDR3 reads CAAWSGTSGLSGYYEQYF. CDR3 DNA sequence: TGTGCCGCCTGGAGCGGGACTAGCGGGCTTAGTGGGTACTACGAGCAGTACTTC.

The chain carries TRBV7-3 and TRBJ1-2; weak D call: TRBD1 (5 bases). Per the germline V gene, CDR1 is SGHTA and CDR2 is FQGTGA. The V end was cut by 8 bases, the J end by 8 bases, with 15 bases between. The CDR3 has 12 amino acids. CDR3 loop: CASGPTEWGYTF. Written as DNA, the CDR3 is TGTGCCAGCGGTCCGACAGAATGGGGCTACACCTTC.

This chain uses TRBV6-1 with TRBJ2-3; D perhaps matches TRBD1 (8 bases). CDR1 is MNHNS, CDR2 SASEGT, per germline. Deletions cut 9 bases from V and 5 bases from J, with 18 bases between. The CDR3 sequence is 14 residues long. This CDR3 is CARLLNRGGDTQYF. The CDR3 coding sequence is TGTGCCAGACTTTTAAACAGGGGGGGAGATACGCAGTATTTT.

J is TRBJ1-1 and V is TRBV6-6; no reliable D call. Germline-derived CDR1 and CDR2 are MNHNY and SVGAGI (reference sequence). Trimming cost V 2 bases and J 1 base, with 8 bases left between them. The CDR3 spans 14 residues. CDR3 in amino acids: CASSYTLGNTEAFF. The CDR3 DNA sequence: TGTGCCAGCAGTTACACTCTAGGGAACACTGAAGCTTTCTTT.

V and J are TRBV5-4 and TRBJ2-1; perhaps TRBD2 as D (6 bases). The germline V gene encodes CDR1 SGHNT and CDR2 YYREEE (reference sequence). CDR3 length: 17 amino acids. V was shortened by 4 bases and J by 5 bases, with 22 bases between the two germline ends. DNA of the CDR3: TGTGCCAGCAGCCTGGGAGGCCAAGGGGTCCCGCACAATGAGCAGTTCTTC. It encodes CASSLGGQGVPHNEQFF. Filled out from reference TRBV5-4 and TRBJ2-1, the complete variable domain reads ETGVTQSPTHLIKTRGQQVTLRCSSQSGHNTVSWYQQALGQGPQFIFQYYREEENGRGNFPPRFSGLQFPNYSSELNVNALELDDSALYLCASSLGGQGVPHNEQFFGPGTRLTVL.